These 22 T cell receptor beta chains came from one sample sequenced in a study of PD-L1 blockade in urothelial cancer. Sample time point: pretreatment peripheral blood. Some clones are missing from TCRdb's copy, which holds only in-frame ones; the method was immunoSEQ multiplex PCR. The repertoire has fewer than 65,000 clones, around 88% of them found once; the top ten carry roughly 15%. This material consisted of PBMCs, taken around atezolizumab (anti-PD-L1) treatment. The receptor set was obtained from a woman aged 55-69 years with urothelial cancer.

The gene calls are TRBV2 and TRBJ1-3; D is possibly TRBD1 (6 bases). V was pared by 5 bases and J by 4 bases, with 18 bases between. CDR1 and CDR2 from the germline V gene are SNHLY and FYNNEI. The CDR3 has 16 amino acids. CDR3 coding DNA: TGTGCCAGCAGTATACCAATAGGGGGAGCGGGAAACACCATATATTTT. It encodes CASSIPIGGAGNTIYF.

This chain connects TRBV19 to TRBJ2-2, with 11 bases fitting TRBD2. The V gene's germline CDR1 is LNHDA and CDR2 SQIVND (reference sequence). The CDR3 is made up of 14 amino acids. With V trimmed by 6 bases and J by 8 bases, 5 bases remained unmatched. CDR3 sequence reads: CASSTSGRGGELFF. CDR3 coding DNA: TGTGCCAGTAGCACTAGCGGGAGAGGTGGGGAGCTGTTTTTT.

This chain connects TRBV28 to TRBJ1-1, with 8 positions matching TRBD1. The germline V gene has CDR1 MDHEN and CDR2 SYDVKM. Trimming cost V 4 bases and J 1 base; bases outside gene matches: 8. The CDR3 sequence is 16 residues long. In DNA form, the CDR3 reads TGTGCCAGCAGTTGGTCAGGGGGCGAGTGGAACACTGAAGCTTTCTTT. It yields the protein CASSWSGGEWNTEAFF.

This chain joins TRBV19 and TRBJ2-1; 8 positions agree with TRBD2. V was clipped by 5 bases and J by 3 bases; unmatched bases: 12. The germline V gene encodes CDR1 LNHDA and CDR2 SQIVND (reference sequence). CDR3 length equals 17 residues. As DNA, the CDR3 is TGTGCCAGTAGTGCTACGGGGACTAGTGCCTTCTACAATGAGCAGTTCTTC. This gives the protein CASSATGTSAFYNEQFF. The full variable domain, rest sourced from reference TRBV19 and TRBJ2-1, is DGGITQSPKYLFRKEGQNVTLSCEQNLNHDAMYWYRQDPGQGLRLIYYSQIVNDFQKGDIAEGYSVSREKKESFPLTVTSAQKNPTAFYLCASSATGTSAFYNEQFFGPGTRLTVL.

For the CDR3, the DNA is TGTGCCAGTAGTATATCAGCCGGGTACGAGCAGTACTTC. Its translation: CASSISAGYEQYF. The V call is TRBV19, the J call TRBJ2-7, with D uncertain. Trimming shortened V by 2 bases and J by 4 bases, and 9 bases separated the two germline ends. The CDR3 has 13 residues. Looked up from germline, CDR1 is LNHDA and CDR2 is SQIVND (reference sequence).

The CDR3 sequence is CASIAGGFTGELFF. DNA of the CDR3: TGTGCCAGTATAGCGGGAGGCTTCACCGGGGAGCTGTTTTTT. V and J are TRBV5-6 and TRBJ2-2; 10 nucleotides align to TRBD2. V trimming: 8 bases; J trimming: 4 bases; junction bases outside the gene matches: 5. Germline CDR1 is SGHDT and CDR2 is YYEEEE. The CDR3 runs to 14 residues.

This sequence joins TRBV18 and TRBJ2-3, with no clear D. V was cut by 5 bases and J by 2 bases, with 8 bases left in between. The CDR3 is made up of 13 amino acids. CDR1 KGHSH and CDR2 LQKENI come from the germline V gene. CDR3 DNA: TGTGCCAGCTCAGGGCAGATCACAGATACGCAGTATTTT. This gives the protein CASSGQITDTQYF.

The rearrangement links TRBV6-4 to TRBJ2-5; D uncertain. V was pared by 0 bases and J by 5 bases, with 13 bases between. The germline V gene has CDR1 MRHNA and CDR2 SNTAGT. The CDR3 totals 15 residues. The CDR3, as DNA: TGTGCCAGCAGTGACTCGGAGAAAATGCGGGAGACCCAGTACTTC. It codes for CASSDSEKMRETQYF.

V usage is TRBV5-1 and J usage is TRBJ1-2; 12 bases are a match to TRBD1. The J segment lost 4 bases and the V segment lost 4 bases, leaving 14 bases of the junction unmatched. Germline CDR1 SGHRS, CDR2 YFSETQ. CDR3 length equals 18 residues. The CDR3 bases are TGCGCCAGCAGCAATCCCGGGACAGGGGGCGTTTTTGCCTATGGCTACACCTTC. Its translation is CASSNPGTGGVFAYGYTF.

This chain links TRBV11-2 with TRBJ1-2; D ambiguous. Germline V gene sequence: CDR1 SGHAT, CDR2 FQNNGV. This CDR3 has 15 amino acids. V was shortened by 3 bases and J by 2 bases, with 13 bases between the two germline ends. CDR3 in amino acids: CASSFLLTGNYGYTF. In nucleotides, the CDR3 is TGTGCCAGCAGCTTTCTCCTCACGGGGAACTATGGCTACACCTTC.

For this clone: A junction boundary mismatches the germline segment, possibly from a read error. J is TRBJ1-1 and V is TRBV5-4; the match to TRBD1 covers 12 bases. The CDR3 is 16 amino acids. CDR1 is SGHNT and CDR2 is YYREEE in the germline V gene (reference sequence). CDR3: CASSLAQRDRGPVAFF. CDR3 sequence (DNA): TGTGCCAGCAGTTTGGCTCAACGGGACAGGGGGCCGGTAGCTTTCTTT. Using reference TRBV5-4 and TRBJ1-1 for the parts outside the CDR3, the full variable domain is ETGVTQSPTHLIKTRGQQVTLRCSSQSGHNTVSWYQQALGQGPQFIFQYYREEENGRGNFPPRFSGLQFPNYSSELNVNALELDDSALYLCASSLAQRDRGPVAFFGQGTRLTVV.

This chain links TRBV5-1 with TRBJ2-7; 12 positions match TRBD2. With 1 base clipped from V and 3 bases from J, the junction kept 14 bases outside the gene matches. The CDR3 extends over 19 amino acids. Germline values: CDR1 SGHRS, CDR2 YFSETQ. Here the CDR3 reads CASSLTGKTSGSVFYEQYF. CDR3 DNA: TGCGCCAGCAGCTTGACCGGAAAGACTAGCGGGAGTGTCTTCTACGAGCAGTACTTC. Full variable domain (rest looked up from reference TRBV5-1 and TRBJ2-7): KAGVTQTPRYLIKTRGQQVTLSCSPISGHRSVSWYQQTPGQGLQFLFEYFSETQRNKGNFPGRFSGRQFSNSRSEMNVSTLELGDSALYLCASSLTGKTSGSVFYEQYFGPGTRLTVT.

The V and J genes are TRBV7-2 and TRBJ2-2, with TRBD2 matching 13 bases. Looked up from germline, CDR1 is SGHTA and CDR2 is FQGNSA. CDR3 length: 17 amino acids. V was clipped by 5 bases and J by 4 bases; unmatched bases: 7. The CDR3 sequence is CASSPRTSGSITGELFF. CDR3 DNA: TGTGCCAGCAGCCCGAGGACTAGCGGGAGCATCACCGGGGAGCTGTTTTTT.

The chain combines TRBV7-6 with TRBJ2-7; D is perhaps TRBD1 (6 bases). V gave up 4 bases and J gave up 2 bases, with 15 bases separating them. This CDR3 has 15 residues. Germline-derived CDR1 and CDR2 are SGHVS and FNYEAQ. The CDR3 DNA is TGTGCCAGCAGCTCGTCCGACAGGCAAACCTACGAGCAGTACTTC. It specifies CASSSSDRQTYEQYF.

The chain carries TRBV4-3 and TRBJ2-1, with 8 bases fitting TRBD2. The germline V gene encodes CDR1 LGHNA and CDR2 YSLEER. This CDR3 contains 16 residues. Losses at the gene ends were 1 base for V and 0 bases for J; bases not matched to a gene: 2. CDR3 protein: CASSQASGSSYNEQFF. In DNA, the CDR3 is TGCGCCAGCAGCCAAGCGAGCGGGAGCTCCTACAATGAGCAGTTCTTC.

The chain carries TRBV11-2 and TRBJ2-1, with D unclear. V dropped 1 base and J dropped 4 bases, with 5 bases sitting between them. The germline V gene has CDR1 SGHAT and CDR2 FQNNGV. This CDR3 comprises 13 residues. The CDR3 sequence: CASSLARYNEQFF. In DNA, the CDR3 is TGTGCCAGCAGCTTAGCCAGATACAATGAGCAGTTCTTC. Variable domain in full (rest from reference TRBV11-2 and TRBJ2-1): EAGVAQSPRYKIIEKRQSVAFWCNPISGHATLYWYQQILGQGPKLLIQFQNNGVVDDSQLPKDRFSAERLKGVDSTLKIQPAKLEDSAVYLCASSLARYNEQFFGPGTRLTVL.

CDR3 protein: CASSSGTPRGGELFF. In nucleotides, the CDR3 is TGTGCCAGCAGCTCCGGGACTCCTCGAGGCGGGGAGCTGTTTTTT. The chain couples TRBV11-3 to TRBJ2-2; weak D call: TRBD2 (6 bases). This CDR3 has 15 amino acids. Trimming took off 4 bases at V and 7 bases at J, with 16 bases between the two ends. CDR1 SGHNT and CDR2 YENEEA come from the germline V gene.

In its sample, this clone is medium-sized. The chain links TRBV6-5 to TRBJ1-4, with a possible D match to TRBD1 (6 bases). Between the trimmed V and J ends, which lost 0 bases and 5 bases, there was a span of 13 bases. The CDR3 sequence is 16 residues long. Per the germline V gene, CDR1 is MNHEY and CDR2 is SVGAGI. The CDR3 coding sequence is TGTGCCAGCAGTTACTCCCAGGGGCCGCCGAATGAAAAACTGTTTTTT. As protein: CASSYSQGPPNEKLFF.

The chain couples TRBV4-3 to TRBJ2-1; no clear D. V gave up 2 bases and J gave up 2 bases, with 4 bases separating them. Germline CDR1 is LGHNA and CDR2 is YSLEER. CDR3 length equals 13 residues. The CDR3 is CASSQSAYNEQFF. CDR3 in DNA: TGCGCCAGCAGCCAAAGCGCCTACAATGAGCAGTTCTTC.

The chain combines TRBV11-2 with TRBJ2-6; maybe TRBD1 (6 bases). The CDR3 consists of 17 residues. Trimming removed 3 bases from V and 0 bases from J, with 12 bases in between. Germline CDR1 SGHAT, CDR2 FQNNGV. The CDR3 coding sequence is TGTGCCAGCAGCTTTTCAGGGGCTAGCTCTGGGGCCAACGTCCTGACTTTC. Amino acids: CASSFSGASSGANVLTF.

The chain's CDR3 is CAIRSLAGGRDEQFF. The CDR3, as DNA: TGTGCCATCAGGTCATTAGCGGGAGGGCGGGATGAGCAGTTCTTC. The chain joins TRBV10-3 to TRBJ2-1, with 11 bases identical to TRBD2. This CDR3 is 15 amino acids long. The germline CDR1 and CDR2 sequences are ENHRY and SYGVKD. With V trimmed by 6 bases and J by 8 bases, 9 bases remained unmatched.

The chain employs TRBV7-9 and TRBJ2-1; D call uncertain. The CDR3 is 17 amino acids. Germline loops: CDR1 SEHNR, CDR2 FQNEAQ (reference sequence). Between the trimmed V and J ends, which lost 4 bases and 1 base, there was a span of 17 bases. DNA for the CDR3: TGTGCCAGCAGCTCCTCTAGGTGGCCACTTTCCTACAATGAGCAGTTCTTC. Encoded protein: CASSSSRWPLSYNEQFF.